One and the same sample provided the 2 T cell receptor beta chains below, sequenced in a study of blood T cell repertoires in COVID-19. Data came from immunoSEQ multiplex PCR; TCRdb stores just in-frame clones and leaves some out. The table shows 300,000 to 400,000 clones, with around 80% occurring only once. Sample: peripheral blood. These receptors were collected from a man aged 30 to 39 with active or convalescent COVID-19.

This clone appeared once. CDR3 bases: TGTGCCAGCAGCTTAGAACAGGGAAGGGGTGAGCAGTTCTTC. It specifies CASSLEQGRGEQFF. V is TRBV7-8 and J is TRBJ2-1; weak D call: TRBD1 (6 bases). This CDR3 region has 14 residues. Germline V gives CDR1 SGHVS, CDR2 FQNEAQ. The ends were cut back, 1 base at V and 9 bases at J, with 13 bases in the middle. Drawing the rest from reference TRBV7-8 and TRBJ2-1, the complete variable domain is GAGVSQSPRYKVAKRGQDVALRCDPISGHVSLFWYQQALGQGPEFLTYFQNEAQLDKSGLPSDRFFAERPEGSVSTLKIQRTQQEDSAVYLCASSLEQGRGEQFFGPGTRLTVL.

The chain couples TRBV6-5 to TRBJ1-2; D unclear. V lost 5 bases to trimming and J lost 0 bases, with 13 bases between them. The CDR3 is 15 amino acids. The V gene's germline CDR1 is MNHEY and CDR2 SVGAGI. The CDR3 DNA reads as TGTGCCAGCAGTATCTTAGCGAACTCTAACTATGGCTACACCTTC. It translates to CASSILANSNYGYTF.